This is a list of T cell receptor beta chains from one sample in a study of Siglec-9 on CD8 T cells in melanoma. TCRdb keeps only in-frame clones here, not all; method: immunoSEQ multiplex PCR. The table lists more than 30,000 clones, roughly 84% of them singletons. Sequencing was performed on Siglec-9- CD8+ T cells sorted from blood. These receptors were obtained from a human donor in good health. The CDR3 runs from the conserved cysteine through the conserved F or W. A D gene is named only where the DNA matches it firmly. For some rows the clone size is stated as once, few or many, or as a class when expanded; others skip it.

d_call j_call clone_size v_call cdr3_aa cdr3_nt
TRBD1 TRBJ2-5 . TRBV27 CASGPGQGRVQETQYF TGTGCCAGCGGACCTGGACAGGGGAGGGTACAAGAGACCCAGTACTTC
. TRBJ2-2 . TRBV7-9 CATTTGGQNTGELFF TGTGCCACTACAACCGGGGGGCAGAACACCGGGGAGCTGTTTTTT
. TRBJ1-1 . TRBV6-6 CASSYRWGDTEAFF TGTGCCAGCAGTTACCGATGGGGAGACACTGAAGCTTTCTTT
TRBD1 TRBJ1-1 . TRBV5-1 CASSLEGQKNTEAFF TGCGCCAGCAGCTTGGAGGGACAGAAGAACACTGAAGCTTTCTTT
. TRBJ1-5 few TRBV15 CATSRDRLDIRGQPQHF TGTGCCACCAGCAGAGATCGACTGGATATACGGGGTCAGCCCCAGCATTTT
. TRBJ2-5 . TRBV30 CAGAMYQETQYF TGTGCGGGGGCTATGTACCAAGAGACCCAGTACTTC
. TRBJ2-5 . TRBV7-9 CASSGERRTQYF TGTGCCAGCAGCGGGGAGAGGAGGACCCAGTACTTC
. TRBJ2-7 . TRBV4-1 CASSQETPYEQYF TGCGCCAGCAGCCAAGAGACCCCCTACGAGCAGTACTTC
. TRBJ1-2 once TRBV9 CASSVASGDARAF TGTGCCAGCAGCGTAGCTAGTGGAGACGCCCGAGCCTTC
TRBD1 TRBJ2-7 . TRBV7-9 CASSLSEQGNEQYF TGTGCCAGCAGCTTATCTGAACAGGGGAACGAGCAGTACTTC
. TRBJ1-1 few TRBV27 CASSFFVNTEAFF TGTGCCAGCAGTTTCTTCGTGAACACTGAAGCTTTCTTT
TRBD1 TRBJ1-2 . TRBV29-1 CSVATGGDPSKGYTF TGCAGCGTTGCTACAGGGGGCGATCCCTCTAAAGGCTACACCTTC
TRBD1 TRBJ1-1 . TRBV6-6 CASSSDRGGTEAFF TGTGCCAGCAGCTCTGACAGGGGGGGCACTGAAGCTTTCTTT
. TRBJ1-2 . TRBV19 CASSIGQGNGYTF TGTGCCAGTAGTATTGGGCAGGGGAACGGCTACACCTTC
. TRBJ2-1 . TRBV27 CASSLVGGYYEQFF TGTGCCAGCAGTTTAGTAGGGGGGTATTATGAGCAGTTCTTC
TRBD2 TRBJ2-7 . TRBV6-1 CASSGRGSSYEQYF TGTGCCAGCAGTGGACGCGGGAGCTCCTACGAGCAGTACTTC
TRBD1 TRBJ2-7 . TRBV28 CASNGDRGYEQYF TGTGCCAGCAACGGGGACAGGGGGTACGAGCAGTACTTC
. TRBJ2-1 . TRBV29-1 CSVEDGTALNEQFF TGCAGCGTTGAAGACGGAACCGCCTTAAATGAGCAGTTCTTC
TRBD1 TRBJ1-2 . TRBV6-1 CASTEEGALGYTF TGTGCCAGCACTGAAGAGGGGGCGCTTGGCTACACCTTC
TRBD2 TRBJ2-3 . TRBV7-2 CASSTMGISSGGAADTQYF TGTGCCAGCAGCACCATGGGGATATCTAGCGGGGGGGCGGCAGATACGCAGTATTTT
TRBD1 TRBJ2-7 . TRBV7-9 CASSLPPGGTDEQYF TGTGCCAGCAGCTTACCTCCAGGGGGAACGGACGAGCAGTACTTC
TRBD1 TRBJ1-5 . TRBV2 CASIGQGGQPQHF TGTGCCAGTATAGGACAGGGGGGTCAGCCCCAGCATTTT
TRBD1 TRBJ2-7 . TRBV2 CATLQGADEQYF TGTGCCACCCTACAGGGGGCCGACGAGCAGTACTTC
TRBD2 TRBJ2-7 once TRBV11-3 CASSQSGRTYEQYF TGTGCCAGCAGCCAAAGCGGGAGGACCTACGAGCAGTACTTC
. TRBJ1-2 . TRBV29-1 CSAVTSAYYGYTF TGCAGCGCCGTCACATCAGCGTACTATGGCTACACCTTC
. TRBJ1-1 . TRBV28 CASEKRARRNTEAFF TGTGCCAGCGAAAAGAGGGCCAGGAGAAACACTGAAGCTTTCTTT
. TRBJ2-5 . TRBV28 CASSARTGNKQETQYF TGTGCCAGCAGTGCTCGGACTGGGAATAAACAAGAGACCCAGTACTTC
. TRBJ1-4 . TRBV7-8 CASSFSDLGGSREKLFF TGTGCCAGCAGCTTTTCGGACTTAGGGGGGAGTAGGGAAAAACTGTTTTTT
. TRBJ2-5 . TRBV27 CASSPGIVYQETQYF TGTGCCAGCAGCCCCGGGATCGTCTACCAAGAGACCCAGTACTTC
. TRBJ2-3 . TRBV19 CASKEGRETDTQYF TGTGCCAGTAAAGAGGGTAGGGAAACAGATACGCAGTATTTT
. TRBJ2-7 . TRBV7-2 CASSFYGTPYEQYF TGTGCCAGCAGCTTTTACGGGACTCCCTACGAGCAGTACTTC
. TRBJ1-2 . TRBV10-3 CAISESSVGPISYGYTF TGTGCCATCAGTGAGTCGTCGGTGGGACCCATATCGTATGGCTACACCTTC
TRBD2 TRBJ2-1 . TRBV7-8 CASSLVFRGEESNEQFF TGTGCCAGCAGCTTAGTTTTTCGGGGGGAAGAGAGCAATGAGCAGTTCTTC
TRBD1 TRBJ2-7 . TRBV10-1 CASSGGTGASYEQYF TGCGCCAGCAGTGGCGGGACAGGGGCTTCCTACGAGCAGTACTTC
. TRBJ1-1 . TRBV7-9 CASTLGTEEAFF TGTGCCAGCACCCTTGGGACGGAGGAAGCTTTCTTT
. TRBJ1-2 . TRBV11-2 CASSPAEGGDPPGYGYTF TGTGCCAGCAGCCCCGCGGAGGGTGGGGACCCCCCTGGCTATGGCTACACCTTC
. TRBJ2-1 . TRBV10-1 CASSEEREPPYNEQFF TGCGCCAGCAGTGAGGAACGGGAGCCGCCCTACAATGAGCAGTTCTTC
TRBD2 TRBJ2-1 . TRBV29-1 CSVEAVGLAGVLEQFF TGCAGCGTTGAAGCCGTTGGACTAGCGGGGGTTCTTGAGCAGTTCTTC
. TRBJ2-3 . TRBV7-3 CASSLKGRWTDTQYF TGTGCCAGCAGCTTAAAGGGCCGGTGGACAGATACGCAGTATTTT
. TRBJ1-4 . TRBV18 CASSPGGLTNEKLFF TGTGCCAGCTCCCCCGGGGGGCTAACTAATGAAAAACTGTTTTTT
TRBD1 TRBJ1-1 . TRBV6-1 CASNNQGGSTEAFF TGTGCCAGCAACAATCAAGGGGGCAGCACTGAAGCTTTCTTT
TRBD2 TRBJ2-3 . TRBV13 CASSLGGSGVITDTQYF TGTGCCAGCAGCTTAGGCGGTAGCGGGGTGATCACAGATACGCAGTATTTT
TRBD1 TRBJ2-2 . TRBV19 CASSTPTGKLPGELFF TGTGCCAGTAGTACCCCGACAGGGAAGCTCCCCGGGGAGCTGTTTTTT
. TRBJ1-5 . TRBV6-1 CASSEVGEEQHF TGTGCCAGCAGTGAAGTAGGGGAAGAGCAGCATTTT
. TRBJ2-7 . TRBV29-1 CSVESVGSYEQYF TGCAGCGTTGAAAGTGTTGGATCCTACGAGCAGTACTTC
TRBD1 TRBJ2-1 . TRBV27 CATAVRGSYNEQFF TGTGCCACCGCCGTCAGGGGGTCCTACAATGAGCAGTTCTTC